The 4 T cell receptor beta chains listed next were all sequenced from one sample in a study of naive and memory T cell subsets. The beta constant-region primer was an equimolar mix of two oligonucleotides covering TRBC1 and TRBC2. The ligated cDNA underwent four PCR rounds using SP2 and nested alpha and beta constant-region primers. TCRdb recomputed calls from the UMI-ligation and nested PCR reads with MiXCR, one row per CDR3 protein. The sample consists of tens of thousands of distinct CDR3 sequences, 8% to 9.5% of them appearing once. The sample was naive CD8+ T cells from blood. The receptors shown here come from a human donor in good health.

This clonotype was counted at least ten times. The gene calls are TRBV5-6 and TRBJ2-1; no clear D. Trimming shortened V by 4 bases and J by 2 bases, and 16 bases separated the two germline ends. Germline loops: CDR1 SGHDT, CDR2 YYEEEE. The length of the CDR3 is 16 residues. The CDR3, as DNA: TGTGCCAGCAGCCCTCGTGAGGAGATCCCCTACAATGAGCAGTTCTTC. Its translation is CASSPREEIPYNEQFF.

This clonotype was recorded at least ten times. The chain has TRBV9 and TRBJ2-7; no clear D. Germline CDR1 SGDLS, CDR2 YYNGEE. The CDR3 runs 13 residues. The V gene lost 4 bases and the J gene lost 6 bases, with 14 bases spanning the gap. This CDR3 is CASSIDGLGEQYF. For the CDR3, the DNA is TGTGCCAGCAGCATCGATGGGCTAGGCGAGCAGTACTTC. Variable domain in full (rest from reference TRBV9 and TRBJ2-7): DSGVTQTPKHLITATGQRVTLRCSPRSGDLSVYWYQQSLDQGLQFLIQYYNGEERAKGNILERFSAQQFPDLHSELNLSSLELGDSALYFCASSIDGLGEQYFGPGTRLTVT.

The rearrangement uses TRBV4-1 and TRBJ2-7, with D maybe TRBD1 (6 bases). CDR3 size: 14 residues. Trimming took 0 bases from V and 6 from J, leaving 12 bases between them. In germline, CDR1 is MGHRA, CDR2 YSYEKL. The CDR3 is CASSQEPQGSEQYF. DNA for the CDR3: TGCGCCAGCAGCCAAGAGCCGCAGGGGTCCGAGCAGTACTTC.

Note on this clonotype: A much larger clone is a single base away; this may be a read error. The CDR3 sequence is CASSSGHKQYF. Written as DNA, the CDR3 is TGTGCCAGCAGCTCAGGGCACAAGCAGTACTTC. The chain joins TRBV7-2 to TRBJ2-7, with a weak D call TRBD1 (5 bases). CDR1 and CDR2 (germline): SGHTA, FQGNSA. Between the trimmed V and J ends, which lost 4 bases and 8 bases, there was a span of 9 bases. The CDR3 extends over 11 amino acids.